This T cell receptor (beta chain) was captured by sequencing in a study of glioma-infiltrating T cells after dendritic cell vaccination. Overall study: Glioblastoma patients came from Phase I and II dendritic cell vaccination trials.

Germline CDR1 reads MNHNY; CDR2 reads SVGAGI (reference sequence). The CDR3 runs 15 residues. Germline trimming cut 6 bases from V and 6 bases from J; bases unmatched to any gene: 7. On this clone itself: Its cognate antigen is unknown.

Findings and limits, study-wide: Higher pretreatment TIL content predicted longer progression-free time and survival.

Produced via immunoSEQ multiplex PCR; TCRdb's table is partial and in-frame only. The sample includes about 82,000 clones, over 85% of them seen just once. Sequenced material: blood, taken before dendritic cell vaccination. V gene TRBV6-6 combines with J gene TRBJ1-4, with 10 bases that match TRBD1. This sequence originates from a human donor with glioblastoma. CDR3 sequence: CASRPGQGYDEKLFF. CDR3 nucleotide sequence: TGTGCCAGCAGGCCGGGACAGGGGTATGATGAAAAACTGTTTTTT.